The 9 T cell receptor beta chains reported below all come from one sample, sequenced in a study of T cells in Graves' hyperthyroidism and ophthalmopathy. Amplification yielded TCR beta CDR3 regions, with RNA transcripts as the source. Using the HTBI primer set, a first-round RT-PCR was run on the TCR CDR3. TCRdb passed the multiplex PCR reads through MiXCR, listing each CDR3 protein once. Found here are around 190,000 distinct CDR3 sequences, about a sixth of them singletons; the top ten hold roughly 49%. Sequenced input: blood. The receptors here all came from a woman aged 50 to 60 with Graves' hyperthyroidism.

Only a few counts were recorded for this clonotype. This chain links TRBV7-3 with TRBJ1-5; D gene unclear. This CDR3 region has 17 residues. The germline V gene encodes CDR1 SGHTA and CDR2 FQGTGA. Trimming took 5 bases from V and 0 from J, leaving 17 bases between them. The CDR3 spells CASSPGVYQDSNQPQHF. The CDR3 bases are TGTGCCAGCAGCCCCGGGGTGTATCAGGATAGCAATCAGCCCCAGCATTTT. Full variable domain (missing parts from reference TRBV7-3 and TRBJ1-5): GAGVSQTPSNKVTEKGKYVELRCDPISGHTALYWYRQSLGQGPEFLIYFQGTGAADDSGLPNDRFFAVRPEGSVSTLKIQRTERGDSAVYLCASSPGVYQDSNQPQHFGDGTRLSIL.

DNA for the CDR3: TGTGCCAGCAGTTTTCAGGGGCTTTTCGAGCAGTTCTTC. Its translation: CASSFQGLFEQFF. V is TRBV28 and J is TRBJ2-1, with D possibly being TRBD1 (6 bases). V was clipped by 3 bases and J by 10 bases, with 13 bases between them. Germline V gene data show CDR1 as MDHEN and CDR2 as SYDVKM. CDR3 size: 13 residues. Full variable domain (remainder filled in from reference TRBV28 and TRBJ2-1): DVKVTQSSRYLVKRTGEKVFLECVQDMDHENMFWYRQDPGLGLRLIYFSYDVKMKEKGDIPEGYSVSREKKERFSLILESASTNQTSMYLCASSFQGLFEQFFGPGTRLTVL.

V is TRBV25-1 and J is TRBJ2-7; no clear D. This CDR3 comprises 14 residues. Trimming removed 3 bases at V and 2 bases at J, with 11 bases between. The germline V gene has CDR1 MGHDK and CDR2 SYGVNS. In DNA, the CDR3 is TGTGCCAGCAGTGAGGACGGATTTACCTACGAGCAGTACTTC. Its translation is CASSEDGFTYEQYF.

The chain links TRBV5-1 to TRBJ2-3; D ambiguous. This CDR3 contains 16 residues. Germline V gene lookup returns CDR1 SGHRS and CDR2 YFSETQ. Between the trimmed V and J ends, which lost 5 bases and 0 bases, there was a span of 16 bases. The CDR3 is CASSLAEVSSTDTQYF. The CDR3 DNA sequence: TGCGCCAGCAGTTTAGCTGAAGTCTCTAGCACAGATACGCAGTATTTT.

This clonotype was seen many times. The gene calls are TRBV20-1 and TRBJ2-3; a possible D gene is TRBD2 (6 bases). The CDR3 sequence is 16 residues long. The germline CDR1 and CDR2 sequences are DFQATT and SNEGSKA (reference sequence). Trimming shortened V by 0 bases and J by 1 base, and 14 bases separated the two germline ends. CDR3 in amino acids: CSARDEASSGTDTQYF. The CDR3 nucleotides read TGCAGTGCTAGAGACGAGGCCTCTAGCGGCACAGATACGCAGTATTTT.

This clonotype was picked up many times. The CDR3 nucleotides are TGTGCCAGCTCACCGGGACAGGGGCTTAATGGCTACACCTTC. It encodes CASSPGQGLNGYTF. This rearrangement joins TRBV18 to TRBJ1-2, with 10 bases that match TRBD1. Germline values: CDR1 KGHSH, CDR2 LQKENI. The CDR3 is made up of 14 amino acids. J lost 6 bases, V lost 3 bases, and 4 bases had no gene match.

This clonotype has a handful of counts. This rearrangement joins TRBV24-1 to TRBJ2-5; D call uncertain. The ends were cut back, 4 bases at V and 2 bases at J, with 16 bases in the middle. This CDR3 region has 16 residues. Looked up from germline, CDR1 is KGHDR and CDR2 is SFDVKD. The CDR3 region is CATSDNLGPLQETQYF. The CDR3 DNA sequence: TGTGCCACCAGTGACAACCTGGGCCCACTACAAGAGACCCAGTACTTC.

This clonotype was detected many times. The chain employs TRBV28 and TRBJ2-1; 14 positions agree with TRBD2. The CDR3 length is 17 residues. The germline CDR1 and CDR2 sequences are MDHEN and SYDVKM. The ends lost 4 bases at V and 10 bases at J; junction bases unmatched: 12. The CDR3, as DNA: TGTGCCAGCAGTTCTTACGGGACTAGCGGGAGTCTACAAGAGCAGTTCTTC. Translation gives CASSSYGTSGSLQEQFF.

About this clonotype itself: A much larger clonotype is one base distant, so this may be a read error. The chain uses TRBV6-2 or TRBV6-3 and TRBJ2-5, with D possibly being TRBD1 (6 bases). Trimming shortened V by 5 bases and J by 7 bases, and 26 bases separated the two germline ends. This CDR3 is 17 amino acids long. Per germline, CDR1 MNHEY and CDR2 SVGEGT. The CDR3 DNA sequence: TGTGCCAGCAGTAAGACATCCGGGACACAAGAAAAAGGGACCCAGTACTTC. Its protein is CASSKTSGTQEKGTQYF.